The 22 T cell receptor beta chains listed next were all sequenced from one sample in a study of CD8+ T cells in alopecia areata. Treatment described: oral pan-JAK inhibitor, 5-10 mg twice daily. Following RNA extraction, reverse transcription yielded cDNA that acted as the sequencing template. Here immunoSEQ multiplex PCR was the method, and the copy in TCRdb shows in-frame clones only, minus some. In the table there are roughly 200,000 clones, roughly three fifths of which are singletons. This sample comprised CD8+ T cells sorted from blood, obtained at week 24, from a patient treated with tofacitinib. The receptors derive from a human donor with alopecia areata.

J is TRBJ2-7 and V is TRBV30; D is undetermined. The germline gives CDR1 GTSNPN, CDR2 SVGIG (reference sequence). Trimming removed 4 bases from V and 0 bases from J, with 10 bases in between. This CDR3 has 13 amino acids. CDR3: CAWTETLSYEQYF. CDR3 nucleotide sequence: TGTGCCTGGACAGAAACTCTCTCCTACGAGCAGTACTTC.

The V gene is TRBV29-1, the J gene TRBJ1-1, with D possibly being TRBD1 (6 bases). Looked up from germline, CDR1 is SQVTM and CDR2 is ANQGSEA. This CDR3 is built from 13 residues. V was clipped by 6 bases and J by 2 bases, with 13 bases between them. CDR3: CSVLQGSNTEAFF. The CDR3 DNA follows: TGCAGCGTCCTACAGGGTTCTAACACTGAAGCTTTCTTT.

This clone showed up just a few times. The chain uses TRBV13 and TRBJ2-2; D ambiguous. CDR3 length: 15 residues. Between the trimmed V and J ends, which lost 0 bases and 0 bases, there was a span of 5 bases. Looked up from germline, CDR1 is PRHDT and CDR2 is FYEKMQ (reference sequence). CDR3 nucleotide sequence: TGTGCCAGCAGCTTAGGAGGCTCGAACACCGGGGAGCTGTTTTTT. This gives the protein CASSLGGSNTGELFF.

Concerning this clone itself: At one end the junction does not follow the germline gene, possibly because of a read error. Distinct nucleotide sequences in the sample also encode this CDR3. The genes are TRBV9 and TRBJ1-5; D may be TRBD1 (5 bases). CDR3 length: 15 amino acids. The germline V gene has CDR1 SGDLS and CDR2 YYNGEE. CDR3 coding DNA: TGTGCCAGCAGCGGGGGGTCAGGCGGCAATCAGCCCCAACATTTT. Translation gives CASSGGSGGNQPQHF.

The rearrangement joins TRBV2 to TRBJ2-7; possible D gene TRBD1, 6 bases. The ends were cut back, 7 bases at V and 3 bases at J, with 19 bases in the middle. The CDR3 loop spans 15 amino acids. Germline CDR1 reads SNHLY; CDR2 reads FYNNEI. CDR3 amino acids: CASTVAGQPIYEQYF. CDR3 bases: TGTGCCAGCACCGTAGCTGGACAGCCCATCTACGAGCAGTACTTC.

V usage is TRBV30 and J usage is TRBJ2-1; 10 bases agree with TRBD1. Germline loops: CDR1 GTSNPN, CDR2 SVGIG (reference sequence). The CDR3 has 14 amino acids. V lost 2 bases to trimming and J lost 9 bases; unmatched junction nucleotides: 7. CDR3 DNA: TGTGCCTGGAGTACAGGGACAGGGGTTGGTGAGCAGTTCTTC. It specifies CAWSTGTGVGEQFF. Full variable domain (outside the CDR3, taken from reference TRBV30 and TRBJ2-1): SQTIHQWPATLVQPVGSPLSLECTVEGTSNPNLYWYRQAAGRGLQLLFYSVGIGQISSEVPQNLSASRPQDRQFILSSKKLLLSDSGFYLCAWSTGTGVGEQFFGPGTRLTVL.

The chain employs TRBV5-1 and TRBJ2-1; the match to TRBD1 covers 9 bases. Germline assignment: CDR1 SGHRS and CDR2 YFSETQ. V trimming: 4 bases; J trimming: 7 bases; junction bases outside the gene matches: 6. This CDR3 is built from 14 residues. CDR3 loop: CASSMDRGGNEQFF. Written as DNA, the CDR3 is TGCGCCAGCAGCATGGACAGGGGAGGGAATGAGCAGTTCTTC.

This chain links TRBV6-5 with TRBJ2-7; 9 positions match TRBD1. CDR1 is MNHEY, CDR2 SVGAGI, per germline. The CDR3 is 15 residues long. The ends lost 5 bases at V and 5 bases at J; junction bases unmatched: 10. For the CDR3, the DNA is TGTGCCAGCAGTACCCTGACAGGGGGAGACCACGAGCAGTACTTC. Its protein product is CASSTLTGGDHEQYF.

The genes are TRBV5-4 and TRBJ2-7, with unresolved D. Germline values: CDR1 SGHNT, CDR2 YYREEE (reference sequence). The CDR3 runs to 13 residues. Trimming shortened V by 4 bases and J by 4 bases, and 12 bases separated the two germline ends. Written as DNA, the CDR3 is TGTGCCAGCAGCCAAGCCATTGATTACGAGCAGTACTTC. Translated: CASSQAIDYEQYF.

The table lists this clone with a few counts. The chain combines TRBV2 with TRBJ1-6; maybe TRBD1 (5 bases). The CDR3 runs 15 residues. Germline assignment: CDR1 SNHLY and CDR2 FYNNEI. V lost 5 bases to trimming and J lost 7 bases, with 15 bases between them. CDR3: CASSPMTVGNSPLHF. DNA for the CDR3: TGTGCCAGCAGTCCGATGACAGTTGGGAATTCACCCCTCCACTTT.

The chain combines TRBV2 with TRBJ1-5; D unclear. The CDR3 has 16 residues. Germline V CDR1 and CDR2: SNHLY, FYNNEI. The V and J ends lost 0 bases and 0 bases respectively, with 9 bases between them. The CDR3 here is CASSEAARYSNQPQHF. The CDR3 bases are TGTGCCAGCAGTGAAGCTGCCAGATATAGCAATCAGCCCCAGCATTTT.

This clone was observed a single time. The CDR3 bases are TGTGCCAGCAGCCGGGTCGAGCAGTACTTC. Amino acid sequence: CASSRVEQYF. This chain uses TRBV28 with TRBJ2-7; the D is unclear. The CDR3 runs to 10 residues. Between the trimmed V and J ends, which lost 6 bases and 6 bases, there was a span of 6 bases. Per the germline V gene, CDR1 is MDHEN and CDR2 is SYDVKM.

This clone was recorded a few times. Here the CDR3 reads CASTERGLSTGELFF. CDR3 nucleotide sequence: TGTGCCAGCACCGAGAGGGGACTCAGCACCGGGGAGCTGTTTTTT. V gene TRBV13 combines with J gene TRBJ2-2; perhaps TRBD2 as D (6 bases). The V end was cut by 7 bases, the J end by 4 bases, with 16 bases between. CDR3 length: 15 residues. Germline CDR1 is PRHDT and CDR2 is FYEKMQ (reference sequence).

The gene calls are TRBV5-1 and TRBJ1-2, with 7 bases aligning to TRBD1. CDR1 and CDR2 from the germline V gene are SGHRS and YFSETQ. V shed 4 bases and J 2 bases; nucleotides not matched to a gene: 11. The CDR3 spans 16 residues. The CDR3 sequence: CASSAGRQGPNYGYTF. The DNA for the CDR3 is TGCGCCAGCAGCGCAGGACGACAGGGACCCAACTATGGCTACACCTTC.

This rearrangement joins TRBV7-2 to TRBJ2-1; D is tentatively TRBD1 or TRBD2 (5 bases each). Germline CDR1 is SGHTA and CDR2 is FQGNSA. This CDR3 comprises 13 residues. V was trimmed by 3 bases and J by 5 bases, leaving 8 bases between them. The CDR3 nucleotides read TGTGCCAGCAGCTTGGGACGGGACAATGAGCAGTTCTTC. Residues: CASSLGRDNEQFF.

The J gene is TRBJ1-6, the V gene TRBV27; the match to TRBD1 covers 9 bases. The CDR3 loop spans 14 amino acids. Germline V lookup: CDR1 MNHEY, CDR2 SMNVEV (reference sequence). V was clipped by 6 bases and J by 6 bases; unmatched bases: 3. CDR3 sequence (DNA): TGTGCCAGCAGGGGGACAGGGAGTAATTCACCCCTCCACTTT. Its translation: CASRGTGSNSPLHF.

The chain combines TRBV13 with TRBJ2-3; maybe TRBD1 (5 bases). Germline loops: CDR1 PRHDT, CDR2 FYEKMQ (reference sequence). The CDR3 contains 14 residues. V was pared by 5 bases and J by 0 bases, with 9 bases between. Here the CDR3 reads CASSLRQSTDTQYF. CDR3 sequence (DNA): TGTGCCAGCAGCCTCCGACAGAGCACAGATACGCAGTATTTT.

The V gene is TRBV13, the J gene TRBJ1-1; the D is unclear. There are 18 residues in the CDR3. Trimming shortened V by 0 bases and J by 1 base, and 18 bases separated the two germline ends. Germline CDR1 is PRHDT and CDR2 is FYEKMQ (reference sequence). The CDR3 region has the DNA TGTGCCAGCAGCTTAGGCCTAAATTCGAGCCCAACGAACACTGAAGCTTTCTTT. Translation gives CASSLGLNSSPTNTEAFF.

This clone was seen only once. V is TRBV4-1 and J is TRBJ2-7, with TRBD1 matching 10 bases. The ends lost 3 bases at V and 3 bases at J; junction bases unmatched: 11. The CDR3 has 17 amino acids. CDR1 and CDR2 (germline): MGHRA, YSYEKL. The CDR3 reads CASSHEPRDRGVYEQYF. In DNA form, the CDR3 reads TGCGCCAGCAGCCACGAACCGCGGGACAGGGGAGTCTACGAGCAGTACTTC.

This chain connects TRBV7-2 to TRBJ2-1, with D unclear. With 5 bases removed from V and 1 base from J, the gap between germline ends came to 6 bases. CDR1 is SGHTA, CDR2 FQGNSA, per germline. The CDR3 loop spans 13 amino acids. CDR3 in amino acids: CASSAVSYNEQFF. CDR3 sequence (DNA): TGTGCCAGCAGCGCCGTGTCCTACAATGAGCAGTTCTTC.

The rearrangement links TRBV15 to TRBJ2-5; D uncertain. Between the trimmed V and J ends, which lost 0 bases and 1 base, there was a span of 9 bases. CDR1 and CDR2 (germline): LNHNV, YYDKDF (reference sequence). The CDR3 spans 15 residues. CDR3 coding DNA: TGTGCCACCAGCAGAGAGGCCACCTTCCAAGAGACCCAGTACTTC. As protein: CATSREATFQETQYF.

The V and J genes are TRBV7-9 and TRBJ1-6; unclear D gene. V was trimmed by 5 bases and J by 9 bases, leaving 14 bases between them. This CDR3 is 14 amino acids long. Germline V CDR1 and CDR2: SEHNR, FQNEAQ (reference sequence). CDR3 residues: CASSPKGEGSPLHF. The DNA of the CDR3 is TGTGCCAGCAGCCCCAAGGGAGAGGGTTCACCCCTCCACTTT. Full variable domain (missing parts from reference TRBV7-9 and TRBJ1-6): DTGVSQNPRHKITKRGQNVTFRCDPISEHNRLYWYRQTLGQGPEFLTYFQNEAQLEKSRLLSDRFSAERPKGSFSTLEIQRTEQGDSAMYLCASSPKGEGSPLHFGNGTRLTVT.